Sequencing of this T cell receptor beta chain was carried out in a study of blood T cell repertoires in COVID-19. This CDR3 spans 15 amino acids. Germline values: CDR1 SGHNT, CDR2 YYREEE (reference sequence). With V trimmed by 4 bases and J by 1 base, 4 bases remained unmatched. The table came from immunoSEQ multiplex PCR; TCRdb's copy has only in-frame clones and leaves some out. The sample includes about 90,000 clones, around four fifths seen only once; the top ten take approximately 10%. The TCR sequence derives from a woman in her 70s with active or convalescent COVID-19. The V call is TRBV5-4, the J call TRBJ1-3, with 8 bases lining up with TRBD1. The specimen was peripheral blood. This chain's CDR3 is CASSLDRGSGNTIYF. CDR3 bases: TGTGCCAGCAGCCTCGACAGGGGTTCTGGAAACACCATATATTTT.